These 7 T cell receptor beta chains were all obtained from the same sample, sequenced in a study of CD4 T cells in relation to SARS-CoV-2 and coronaviruses. The unexposed donors gave CD4+ T cells in about 2010-2019, prior to COVID-19. Isolation of CD4+ T cells took place after approximately 10 days in culture. These receptors are not linked to any known antigen. Only in-frame clones appear in the TCRdb table, and some are missing; sequencing was by immunoSEQ multiplex PCR. The top ten clones hold 14% to 15% of a sample with over 25,000 clones, 60% to 85% of them seen once. Sequenced material: CD4+ T cells from PBMCs, cultured in vitro. The receptor set was obtained from a human donor in good health.

The V gene is TRBV3-1 (or the pseudogene TRBV3-2), the J gene TRBJ1-2; D unresolved. The length of the CDR3 is 13 residues. The V end was cut by 4 bases, the J end by 1 base, with 7 bases between. From germline, CDR1 is LGHDT and CDR2 YNNKEL (reference sequence). The DNA of the CDR3 is TGTGCCAGCAGCCCGACCCTTAACTATGGCTACACCTTC. Protein product: CASSPTLNYGYTF.

The gene calls are TRBV20-1 and TRBJ2-1; 10 bases match TRBD2. In germline, CDR1 is DFQATT, CDR2 SNEGSKA (reference sequence). J lost 4 bases, V lost 3 bases, and 9 bases had no gene match. The CDR3 totals 16 residues. The CDR3 reads CSASSILAGRYNEQFF. In DNA form, the CDR3 reads TGCAGTGCTAGTAGCATACTAGCGGGGCGATACAATGAGCAGTTCTTC.

The chain links TRBV6-5 to TRBJ2-7; D unresolved. The germline V gene encodes CDR1 MNHEY and CDR2 SVGAGI. Trimming pared 6 bases from V and 2 bases from J, leaving 11 bases between. The CDR3 is 13 amino acids. Here the CDR3 DNA reads TGTGCCAGCAGCCACGAAGGAGCCTACGAGCAGTACTTC. It codes for CASSHEGAYEQYF.

The genes are TRBV12-3 or TRBV12-4 and TRBJ1-1; D not resolved. The CDR3 totals 11 residues. V was shortened by 5 bases and J by 7 bases, with 8 bases between the two germline ends. The CDR3 coding sequence is TGTGCCAGCAGTGCTGGCATTGAAGCTTTCTTT. Protein sequence: CASSAGIEAFF.

The gene calls are TRBV7-8 and TRBJ2-7, with D uncertain. Germline V gives CDR1 SGHVS, CDR2 FQNEAQ. Trimming removed 5 bases from V and 4 bases from J, with 15 bases in between. The CDR3 has 14 residues. DNA of the CDR3: TGTGCCAGCAGCCTAGGGCCTGTCGCGTACGAGCAGTACTTC. It translates to CASSLGPVAYEQYF.

The genes are TRBV5-4 and TRBJ2-1; 8 bases fit TRBD1. Germline CDR1 is SGHNT and CDR2 is YYREEE (reference sequence). CDR3 size: 15 residues. Unmatched junction bases numbered 6, after V lost 2 bases and J lost 5 bases. The CDR3 spells CASSLDRGSNNEQFF. Here the CDR3 DNA reads TGTGCCAGCAGCTTAGACAGGGGCTCTAACAATGAGCAGTTCTTC.

The chain uses TRBV7-2 and TRBJ2-3; D possibly matches TRBD1 or TRBD2 (5 bases each). Per germline, CDR1 SGHTA and CDR2 FQGNSA. Trimming shortened V by 7 bases and J by 6 bases, and 14 bases separated the two germline ends. This CDR3 is built from 13 residues. The CDR3 loop reads CASTAFGTDTQYF. CDR3 DNA: TGTGCCAGCACCGCCTTCGGGACCGATACGCAGTATTTT.